This entry features one T cell receptor beta chain sequence. This entry comes from a study of cytomegalovirus exposure and HLA in healthy donors. Use of 60 Vbeta and 13 Jbeta primers characterized the PCR. The method was immunoSEQ multiplex PCR; TCRdb's version includes in-frame clones alone and lacks a portion of them. The sample is made up of roughly 220,000 clones, and the top ten hold about 1% of it. The germline CDR1 and CDR2 sequences are GTSNPN and SVGIG (reference sequence). J was trimmed by 5 bases and V by 8 bases; bases with no gene match: 11. The CDR3 length is 13 residues. These donors counted as nominally healthy when sampled, but unrecorded immune exposures were likely.

The receptor was isolated from a girl between 2 and 10 years old in good health and CMV-seropositive. What was sequenced was PBMCs. The chain links TRBV30 to TRBJ2-5; the match to TRBD1 covers 7 bases. CDR3 in amino acids: CAEGWDRSETQYF. The CDR3 nucleotides read TGTGCCGAAGGTTGGGACAGAAGTGAGACCCAGTACTTC.